The 23 T cell receptor beta chains below were found in one sample sequenced in a study of cytomegalovirus exposure and HLA in healthy donors. The study ran its PCR with 60 Vbeta and 13 Jbeta primers. Method: immunoSEQ multiplex PCR; TCRdb's copy keeps in-frame clones and lacks some. The sample carries roughly 77,000 clones, around 67% recorded once. The specimen was PBMCs. These receptors originate from a woman in her fifties or sixties in good health and CMV-seropositive.

In the case of this clone: Mismatch with germline at one junction end may stem from a read error. The J gene is TRBJ1-6, the V gene TRBV10-3; D gene ambiguous. Germline CDR1 is ENHRY and CDR2 is SYGVKD. The length of the CDR3 is 16 residues. The CDR3 nucleotides are TGTGCCAGCGCCTGGCGGGCTAGCTCCTGTAATTCACCCCTCCACTTT. Amino acids: CASAWRASSCNSPLHF.

The rearrangement joins TRBV18 to TRBJ1-6; 7 nucleotides agree with TRBD1. This CDR3 comprises 14 residues. Unmatched junction bases numbered 2, after V lost 0 bases and J lost 9 bases. Looked up from germline, CDR1 is KGHSH and CDR2 is LQKENI. CDR3 nucleotide sequence: TGTGCCAGCTCACCACCGGACAGGACTTCACCCCTCCACTTT. Its protein product is CASSPPDRTSPLHF.

This clone has just a few counts. CDR3 region: CASRGRGEKLFF. As DNA, the CDR3 is TGTGCCAGTAGGGGTAGGGGTGAAAAACTGTTTTTT. This sequence joins TRBV6-6 and TRBJ1-4; D might be TRBD1 (5 bases). CDR1 is MNHNY and CDR2 is SVGAGI in the germline V gene (reference sequence). Trimming removed 9 bases from V and 7 bases from J, with 12 bases in between. The CDR3 has 12 amino acids.

The rearrangement joins TRBV10-3 to TRBJ2-7; 7 nucleotides match TRBD2. CDR1 is ENHRY and CDR2 is SYGVKD in the germline V gene. With V trimmed by 3 bases and J by 6 bases, 2 bases remained unmatched. The CDR3 extends over 12 amino acids. CDR3 nucleotides: TGTGCCATCAGTGATCCGGGGGGCGAGCAGTACTTC. Encoded protein: CAISDPGGEQYF.

The chain carries TRBV19 and TRBJ1-6; TRBD1 matches at 7 bases. V dropped 7 bases and J dropped 7; count of bases not matched to a gene: 7. The CDR3 runs 14 residues. CDR1 and CDR2 (germline): LNHDA, SQIVND (reference sequence). CDR3 DNA sequence: TGTGCCAGTACCCCTGACAGGGCGAATTCACCCCTCCACTTT. Amino acid sequence: CASTPDRANSPLHF. Full variable domain (missing parts from reference TRBV19 and TRBJ1-6): DGGITQSPKYLFRKEGQNVTLSCEQNLNHDAMYWYRQDPGQGLRLIYYSQIVNDFQKGDIAEGYSVSREKKESFPLTVTSAQKNPTAFYLCASTPDRANSPLHFGNGTRLTVT.

The V gene is TRBV19, the J gene TRBJ1-2; D is ambiguous. CDR1 LNHDA and CDR2 SQIVND come from the germline V gene (reference sequence). The CDR3 covers 14 residues. With 3 bases removed from V and 2 bases from J, the gap between germline ends came to 10 bases. The CDR3 region is CASSIDPRNYGYTF. CDR3 nucleotide sequence: TGTGCCAGTAGTATTGATCCCAGGAACTATGGCTACACCTTC.

This chain links TRBV19 with TRBJ1-4; TRBD1 is a possible D gene (5 bases). V lost 5 bases and J lost 4, with 14 bases in between. The CDR3 loop spans 15 amino acids. From germline, CDR1 is LNHDA and CDR2 SQIVND (reference sequence). The CDR3 bases are TGTGCCAGTAGTCCCGGGGGACGGGTTAATGAAAAACTGTTTTTT. Protein sequence: CASSPGGRVNEKLFF.

This clone was counted between two and nine times. The genes are TRBV18 and TRBJ2-7; tentative D call: TRBD1 (5 bases). Germline assignment: CDR1 KGHSH and CDR2 LQKENI. V gave up 6 bases and J gave up 2 bases, with 17 bases separating them. There are 15 residues in the CDR3. CDR3 sequence reads: CASSQGRAPPYEQYV. Here the CDR3 DNA reads TGTGCCAGCTCTCAAGGCAGGGCTCCCCCCTACGAGCAGTACGTC.

Comment on this clone: An end of the junction does not agree with germline; a read error may underlie this. This CDR3 is also generated by other DNA sequences in the sample. The rearrangement links TRBV27 to TRBJ1-6; possibly TRBD1 for D (6 bases). Germline values: CDR1 MNHEY, CDR2 SMNVEV (reference sequence). The CDR3 runs to 13 residues. The CDR3 sequence is CASSLGQNSPLHF. The DNA of the CDR3 is TGTGCCAGCAGTCTCGGACAGAATTCACCTCTCCACTTT.

Only a few counts were recorded for this clone. V gene TRBV11-2 combines with J gene TRBJ2-7; 7 bases agree with TRBD1. V shed 5 bases and J 7 bases; nucleotides not matched to a gene: 11. The CDR3 spans 14 residues. CDR1 and CDR2 (germline): SGHAT, FQNNGV. DNA of the CDR3: TGTGCCAGCAGCCGCGGACAGGTTTTTGGAGAGCAGTACGTC. It is translated as CASSRGQVFGEQYV.

This clone was found a few times. V gene TRBV2 combines with J gene TRBJ2-7, with D perhaps matching TRBD2 (5 bases). Trimming cost V 0 bases and J 9 bases, with 6 bases left between them. Germline V gene sequence: CDR1 SNHLY, CDR2 FYNNEI. This CDR3 is 11 amino acids long. CDR3 DNA sequence: TGTGCCAGCAGTGAAGCCGGACTGCAGTACGTC. Translated: CASSEAGLQYV.

CDR3 region: CASSPMTGKNPYGYTF. The CDR3 bases are TGTGCCAGCAGCCCAATGACAGGGAAAAACCCCTATGGCTACACCTTC. This rearrangement joins TRBV2 to TRBJ1-2; 7 nucleotides match TRBD1. Germline V lookup: CDR1 SNHLY, CDR2 FYNNEI. There are 16 residues in the CDR3. V shed 6 bases, J shed 4 bases, and the junction held 14 bases outside the gene matches.

CDR3 in amino acids: CASSSGGELFF. CDR3 bases: TGTGCCAGCAGCAGCGGGGGGGAGCTGTTTTTT. The V and J genes are TRBV9 and TRBJ2-2, with D possibly being TRBD2 (6 bases). Trimming left V 4 bases short and J 8 bases short, with 6 bases between. The CDR3 covers 11 residues. CDR1 and CDR2 from the germline V gene are SGDLS and YYNGEE.

The chain combines TRBV6-1 with TRBJ2-5, with TRBD1 as a possible D gene (6 bases). CDR3 size: 11 residues. Germline CDR1 MNHNS, CDR2 SASEGT. Trimming stripped 10 bases from V and 13 bases from J, with 19 bases between. CDR3: CAILTQGYRYF. For the CDR3, the DNA is TGTGCCATCCTGACTCAGGGGTATCGGTACTTC.

This chain connects TRBV6-6 to TRBJ2-7; 10 bases map to TRBD1. Per the germline V gene, CDR1 is MNHNY and CDR2 is SVGAGI (reference sequence). The CDR3 is made up of 15 amino acids. V lost 2 bases, J lost 4 bases, and 5 bases stayed unmatched. The DNA of the CDR3 is TGTGCCAGCAGTTACCAAGGGACAGGGGCTTACGAGCAGTACGTC. Translation gives CASSYQGTGAYEQYV.

V gene TRBV10-3 combines with J gene TRBJ1-1; D unresolved. CDR1 is ENHRY, CDR2 SYGVKD, per germline. The length of the CDR3 is 13 residues. V was shortened by 4 bases and J by 7 bases, with 13 bases between the two germline ends. In DNA form, the CDR3 reads TGTGCCATCAGTGGGAGGCAGGAGGATGAAGCTTTCTTT. The encoded protein is CAISGRQEDEAFF.

The chain combines TRBV2 with TRBJ2-2, with TRBD1 identical over 9 bases. The germline V gene has CDR1 SNHLY and CDR2 FYNNEI. The CDR3 is 15 residues long. The V gene end was trimmed by 5 bases and the J gene end by 5 bases; junction bases not matched to a gene: 6. The CDR3 coding sequence is TGTGCCAGCAGTACCGACAGGGGGAATACCGGGGAGCTGTTTTTT. Protein sequence: CASSTDRGNTGELFF.

The rearrangement uses TRBV28 and TRBJ2-1, with a tentative D call TRBD1 (6 bases). The CDR3 has 17 residues. Germline V lookup: CDR1 MDHEN, CDR2 SYDVKM. The ends were cut back, 8 bases at V and 0 bases at J, with 20 bases in the middle. Written as DNA, the CDR3 is TGTGCCAGCTCGCCAACCCGGACAGATCCCTCCTACAATGAGCAGTTCTTC. Residues: CASSPTRTDPSYNEQFF.

As to this clone: A read error may produce the germline difference seen at one junction end. V usage is TRBV7-9 and J usage is TRBJ2-5; D unclear. This CDR3 is built from 12 residues. Germline lookup yields CDR1 SEHNR and CDR2 FQNEAQ (reference sequence). The CDR3 is CSSSSIQETQYF. DNA of the CDR3: TGTTCCAGCAGCTCCATCCAAGAGACCCAGTACTTC.

The chain carries TRBV29-1 and TRBJ2-2, with 8 bases fitting TRBD2. CDR3 length: 14 residues. The V segment lost 7 bases and the J segment 4 bases; nucleotides outside the gene matches: 8. Germline loops: CDR1 SQVTM, CDR2 ANQGSEA. CDR3 nucleotides: TGCAGCGCCGCGGGGGGCAGGGGCACCGGGGAGCTGTTTTTT. Protein sequence: CSAAGGRGTGELFF.

The rearrangement links TRBV7-9 to TRBJ2-1; 9 bases match TRBD2. CDR3 length: 16 amino acids. Germline-derived CDR1 and CDR2 are SEHNR and FQNEAQ (reference sequence). The junction had 8 bases not matched to a gene; V was cut back by 8 bases and J by 0 bases. CDR3 nucleotide sequence: TGTGCCAGCGCTCCTAGCGGGACAAGCTCCTACAATGAGCAGTTCTTC. It codes for CASAPSGTSSYNEQFF.

V gene TRBV29-1 combines with J gene TRBJ2-1; D is perhaps TRBD2 (7 bases). The CDR3 spans 10 residues. Germline lookup yields CDR1 SQVTM and CDR2 ANQGSEA. The CDR3 DNA is TGCAGGGTTCCGGGCGGGGGCCAGTTCTTC. Protein: CRVPGGGQFF.

Points on this clone: One end of the junction fails to match germline, which may point to a read error. The sample has other DNA sequences that encode this CDR3 too. This chain uses TRBV7-9 with TRBJ1-2, with 11 bases identical to TRBD1. Germline V gene data show CDR1 as SEHNR and CDR2 as FQNEAQ (reference sequence). CDR3 length equals 13 residues. The CDR3 loop reads CASSWDRGAGYTF. The CDR3 DNA follows: TGTGCCAGTAGCTGGGACAGGGGGGCTGGCTACACCTTC.